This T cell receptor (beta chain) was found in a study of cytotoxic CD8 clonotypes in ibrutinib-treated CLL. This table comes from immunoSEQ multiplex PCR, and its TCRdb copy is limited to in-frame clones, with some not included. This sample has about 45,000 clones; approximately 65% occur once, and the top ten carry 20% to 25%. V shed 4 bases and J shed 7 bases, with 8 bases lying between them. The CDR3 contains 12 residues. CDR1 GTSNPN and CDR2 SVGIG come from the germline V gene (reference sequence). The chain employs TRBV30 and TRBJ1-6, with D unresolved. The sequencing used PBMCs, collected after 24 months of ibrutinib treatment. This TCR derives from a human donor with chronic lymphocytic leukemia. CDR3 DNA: TGTGCCTGGACCCTATTCAATTCACCCCTCCACTTT. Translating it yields CAWTLFNSPLHF. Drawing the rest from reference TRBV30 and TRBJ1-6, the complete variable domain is SQTIHQWPATLVQPVGSPLSLECTVEGTSNPNLYWYRQAAGRGLQLLFYSVGIGQISSEVPQNLSASRPQDRQFILSSKKLLLSDSGFYLCAWTLFNSPLHFGNGTRLTVT.